The following is a T cell receptor beta chain sequence with its context. What it binds is not known. This entry comes from a study of a mutant IDH1 vaccine in newly diagnosed glioma. V was clipped by 6 bases and J by 6 bases, with 15 bases between them. The CDR3 runs 14 residues. CDR1 and CDR2 from the germline V gene are MDHEN and SYDVKM. Using immunoSEQ multiplex PCR, the repertoire was profiled, and TCRdb retains in-frame clones only, with some absent. The data contain approximately 44,000 clones, about 88% of them singletons. This sample's time point: week 23, last vaccination. Alongside topical imiquimod, each dose of vaccine comprised 300 ug of mutant IDH1 20-mer peptide.

The J gene is TRBJ1-5, the V gene TRBV28; D is unresolved. This receptor was taken from a woman under 30 with glioma. Some clones in this sample may be carry-over from other donors' samples. This sample comprised PBMCs, obtained from a glioma patient whose treatment included an IDH1 peptide vaccine. The CDR3 DNA reads as TGTGCCAGCAGCACTTCCAGCGGTTTTCAGCCCCAGCATTTT. Translating gives CASSTSSGFQPQHF.